This is a list of T cell receptor beta chains from one sample in a study of CD4+ T cells in melanoma. This table comes from immunoSEQ multiplex PCR, and its TCRdb copy is limited to in-frame clones, with some not included. This table has about 140,000 clones, 85% to 95% appearing once. These receptors were taken from a human donor with melanoma. Both conserved end residues are part of each CDR3. The order of the fields is J gene, V gene, D gene, clone size, CDR3 DNA, CDR3 protein. A D gene is named only where the DNA matches it firmly. Expanded clones are given a class, and other clones once, few, many or no size at all.

TRBJ1-2 | TRBV7-2 | . | . | TGTGCCAGCAGCGCCTCGACAGGTACAGGTGGCTACACCTTC | CASSASTGTGGYTF
TRBJ2-3 | TRBV5-4 | TRBD2 | . | TGTGCCAGCAGTCGGGGGCTAGCGGGAAGCACAGATACGCAGTATTTT | CASSRGLAGSTDTQYF
TRBJ2-4 | TRBV30 | TRBD2 | . | TGTGCCTGGAGTGTTCTAGCGGGGGGGCTGGCCAAAAACATTCAGTACTTC | CAWSVLAGGLAKNIQYF
TRBJ1-2 | TRBV6-5 | . | . | TGTGCCAGCACCGCTTTCGGTATTGGCTACACCTTC | CASTAFGIGYTF
TRBJ1-1 | TRBV11-2 | . | once | TGTGCCAGCAGATGGTCCGGGACAACGAACACTGAAGCTTTCTTT | CASRWSGTTNTEAFF
TRBJ2-3 | TRBV15 | . | once | TGTGCCACCAGCAGAGAAGGCGGTAGCACGGATACGCAGTATTTT | CATSREGGSTDTQYF
TRBJ1-2 | TRBV2 | . | once | TGTGCCAGCAGTGAAGCGCCGTCGGGTGGCTACACCTTC | CASSEAPSGGYTF
TRBJ1-2 | TRBV14 | . | . | TGTGCCAGCAGCCAAGATCCCGGCTATGGCTACACCTTC | CASSQDPGYGYTF
TRBJ1-3 | TRBV5-1 | TRBD1 | . | TGCGCCAGCAGCTCAGGACAGGGGGGCGCTTCTGGAAACACCATATATTTT | CASSSGQGGASGNTIYF
TRBJ1-1 | TRBV6-6 | . | . | TGTGCCAGCAACCCAGGGGTGGCTGAAGCTTTCTTT | CASNPGVAEAFF
TRBJ2-7 | TRBV5-1 | . | . | TGCGCCAGCAGCGACGGGCCAGCCCTCTCCTACGAGCAGTACTTC | CASSDGPALSYEQYF
TRBJ1-2 | TRBV28 | TRBD1 | once | TGTGCCAGCAGTTTCGTGGACAGGGCCCTTGATGGCTACACCTTC | CASSFVDRALDGYTF
TRBJ1-6 | TRBV10-3 | . | . | TGTGCCATCAGTAAGGAGAGCTCCTATAATTCACCCCTCCACTTT | CAISKESSYNSPLHF
TRBJ1-2 | TRBV18 | TRBD1 | . | TGTGCCAGCTCAGAAACGACAGGGGAGCATGGCTACACCTTC | CASSETTGEHGYTF
TRBJ2-5 | TRBV5-1 | TRBD2 | . | TGCGCCAGCAGGAACGGACTAGCGGGGGGTCAAGAGACCCAGTACTTC | CASRNGLAGGQETQYF
TRBJ1-4 | TRBV6-6 | TRBD1 | few | TGTGCCAGCAGTTCCGGACAGGGAGGGCGCGAAAAACTGTTTTTT | CASSSGQGGREKLFF
TRBJ2-5 | TRBV4-1 | TRBD2 | . | TGCGCCAGCAGCCCCTGGGGGGAGGGGGAGACCCAGTACTTC | CASSPWGEGETQYF
TRBJ1-1 | TRBV7-9 | . | . | TGTGCCAGCGCCAAACAGGGGAACACTGAAGCTTTCTTT | CASAKQGNTEAFF
TRBJ1-1 | TRBV2 | . | . | TGTGCCAGCAGGGCCAACATGAACACTGAAGCTTTCTTT | CASRANMNTEAFF
TRBJ1-1 | TRBV5-1 | . | . | TGCGCCAGCAGCGTAACAGGAACGATGAACACTGAAGCTTTCTTT | CASSVTGTMNTEAFF
TRBJ1-1 | TRBV5-1 | . | . | TGCGCCAGCAGCTTAGGGACCGATGGCGCTGAAGCTTTCTTT | CASSLGTDGAEAFF
TRBJ1-6 | TRBV2 | . | . | TGTGCCAGCAGTAACAGGAGTCCGAGGAGCTCCTATAATTCACCCCTCCACTTT | CASSNRSPRSSYNSPLHF
TRBJ2-1 | TRBV7-3 | TRBD2 | . | TGTGCCAGCAGCTCCTTTCAGGGACTAGCGGGGTCTGACAATGAGCAGTTCTTC | CASSSFQGLAGSDNEQFF
TRBJ1-1 | TRBV5-1 | . | . | TGCGCCAGCAGCTTTACAGGAAGGGACACTGAAGCTTTCTTT | CASSFTGRDTEAFF
TRBJ1-2 | TRBV21-1 | . | . | TGTGCCAGCAGCGAACGACAGGATTATGGCTACACCTTC | CASSERQDYGYTF
TRBJ2-2 | TRBV7-9 | . | . | TGTGCCAGCAGCTTAGAAGGACCCAGGGCCGGGGAGCTGTTTTTT | CASSLEGPRAGELFF
TRBJ2-7 | TRBV7-2 | . | . | TGTGCCAGCAGCTTAGGACAGGGAGGGAACTACGAGCAGTACTTC | CASSLGQGGNYEQYF
TRBJ1-2 | TRBV25-1 | . | few | TGTGCCAGCAGCTGGGGGGGCTATGGCTACACCTTC | CASSWGGYGYTF
TRBJ2-3 | TRBV2 | . | . | TGTGCCAGCAGTCTGGGAACTAGCACAGATACGCAGTATTTT | CASSLGTSTDTQYF
TRBJ2-2 | TRBV7-9 | TRBD1 | . | TGTGCCAGCAGCTTATTGGGACAGGGCACCGGGGAGCTGTTTTTT | CASSLLGQGTGELFF
TRBJ2-2 | TRBV11-3 | . | . | TGTGCCAGCAGCTTTACCTCGGTCGGCACCGGGGAGCTGTTTTTT | CASSFTSVGTGELFF
TRBJ1-1 | TRBV7-2 | . | . | TGTGCCAGCAGCCAAAACCGGCGGAGGAACACTGAAGCTTTCTTT | CASSQNRRRNTEAFF
TRBJ2-6 | TRBV30 | . | . | TGTGCCGCACAGGGAGGGGGGGGCGTGGCTGGGGCCAACGTCCTGACTTTC | CAAQGGGGVAGANVLTF
TRBJ1-5 | TRBV6-1 | . | . | TGTGCCAGCAGCCCCCGCAATCAGCCCCAGCATTTT | CASSPRNQPQHF
TRBJ2-3 | TRBV29-1 | TRBD2 | . | TGCAGCGTTGAAGATCGGTATAGCGGGGGGCAAACTAGCACAGATACGCAGTATTTT | CSVEDRYSGGQTSTDTQYF
TRBJ2-1 | TRBV11-3 | . | . | TGTGCCAGCAGCTCTAGACAGTCTCGGGGCTACAATGAGCAGTTCTTC | CASSSRQSRGYNEQFF
TRBJ2-3 | TRBV5-4 | . | . | TGTGCCAGCAGCCGCACAGATACGCAGTATTTT | CASSRTDTQYF
TRBJ2-3 | TRBV6-5 | . | . | TGTGCCAGCAGTTACCGACTGGAAAGCACAGATACGCAGTATTTT | CASSYRLESTDTQYF
TRBJ1-6 | TRBV6-1 | . | . | TGTGCCAGCCGCGCGCTAATGGAAAATTCACCCCTCCACTTT | CASRALMENSPLHF
TRBJ1-5 | TRBV4-1 | . | . | TGCGCCAGCAGCCAAGGTTACGGGCTTAGCAATCAGCCCCAGCATTTT | CASSQGYGLSNQPQHF
TRBJ1-2 | TRBV19 | . | . | TGTGCCAGTCTGCAGCAAACTAACTATGGCTACACCTTC | CASLQQTNYGYTF
TRBJ1-2 | TRBV5-1 | TRBD1 | . | TGCGCCAGCAGCTTGGACCAGGGGGCCTCTGGCGGCTACACCTTC | CASSLDQGASGGYTF
TRBJ2-1 | TRBV14 | . | few | TGTGCCAGCAGCCAAGAGAGGGCAAGCGAGCAGTTCTTC | CASSQERASEQFF
TRBJ1-6 | TRBV2 | . | . | TGTGCCAGCAGTGAAGCGGTGTATTCACCCCTCCACTTT | CASSEAVYSPLHF